Listed below are T cell receptor beta chains from one sample, sequenced in a study of blood T cell repertoires in COVID-19. Only in-frame clones appear in the TCRdb table, and some are missing; sequencing was by immunoSEQ multiplex PCR. Of over 200,000 clones in the sample, 80% to 90% were seen once. The sample was PBMCs or T cells enriched from blood (not recorded which). The source is a woman between 50 and 59 years old who had recovered from COVID-19. CDR3s include the opening cysteine and the closing phenylalanine or tryptophan. D genes are given only for firm matches. Size is stated for part of the rows, as once, few or many counts, or as a class when the clone is expanded.

CDR3 DNA: TGTGCCAGCAGTGGGGCAGGGCCGGTGATTGAAGCTTTCTTT
CDR3 protein: CASSGAGPVIEAFF
D gene: .
clone size: .
V gene: TRBV2
J gene: TRBJ1-1

CDR3 DNA: TGTGCCAGCAGTCTTGGACTAGCGGGCGACTACGAGCAGTACTTC
CDR3 protein: CASSLGLAGDYEQYF
D gene: TRBD2
clone size: .
V gene: TRBV28
J gene: TRBJ2-7

CDR3 DNA: TGTGCCAGCAGCTTAGACAGGGGCACTGAAGCTTTCTTT
CDR3 protein: CASSLDRGTEAFF
D gene: TRBD1
clone size: few
V gene: TRBV7-9
J gene: TRBJ1-1

CDR3 DNA: TGTGCCAGCATGGACCCGGGACAGGGACGTTATAATGGCTACACCTTC
CDR3 protein: CASMDPGQGRYNGYTF
D gene: TRBD1
clone size: .
V gene: TRBV27
J gene: TRBJ1-2

CDR3 DNA: TGTGCCAGCAGTTCAACAGGGAAGTTGAGGGGAAACACCATATATTTT
CDR3 protein: CASSSTGKLRGNTIYF
D gene: .
clone size: .
V gene: TRBV27
J gene: TRBJ1-3

CDR3 DNA: TGTGCCAGCAGTTTTCCTTCCTACGAGCAGTACTTC
CDR3 protein: CASSFPSYEQYF
D gene: .
clone size: .
V gene: TRBV27
J gene: TRBJ2-7

CDR3 DNA: TGTGCCAGTAGAGCAGCCGGAGGGTTCTTT
CDR3 protein: CASRAAGGFF
D gene: .
clone size: .
V gene: TRBV19
J gene: TRBJ1-1

CDR3 DNA: TGTGCCATCAGTGATCCGGGACAACTCAGCACAGATACGCAGTATTTT
CDR3 protein: CAISDPGQLSTDTQYF
D gene: .
clone size: .
V gene: TRBV10-3
J gene: TRBJ2-3

CDR3 DNA: TGCGCCAGCCTTCCGGGAGCCTCCTACAATGAGCAGTTCTTC
CDR3 protein: CASLPGASYNEQFF
D gene: .
clone size: .
V gene: TRBV10-2
J gene: TRBJ2-1

CDR3 DNA: TGCAGCGTTGGACAGGGGTATTATGGCTACACCTTC
CDR3 protein: CSVGQGYYGYTF
D gene: TRBD1
clone size: .
V gene: TRBV29-1
J gene: TRBJ1-2

CDR3 DNA: TGTGCCAGCAGCTCAGGGGGATTCACTGAAGCTTTCTTT
CDR3 protein: CASSSGGFTEAFF
D gene: TRBD1
clone size: .
V gene: TRBV7-6
J gene: TRBJ1-1

CDR3 DNA: TGTGCCACCACTGGAGGCGGGAGAATTAATGAGCAGTTCTTC
CDR3 protein: CATTGGGRINEQFF
D gene: TRBD2
clone size: .
V gene: TRBV7-2
J gene: TRBJ2-1

CDR3 DNA: TGCGCCAGCAGCCAATGGAGGGGCGAGACCCAGTACTTC
CDR3 protein: CASSQWRGETQYF
D gene: .
clone size: .
V gene: TRBV4-1
J gene: TRBJ2-5

CDR3 DNA: TGTGCCAGCACCGAATGGGACTTAACCTACGAGCAGTACTTC
CDR3 protein: CASTEWDLTYEQYF
D gene: .
clone size: many
V gene: TRBV6-5
J gene: TRBJ2-7

CDR3 DNA: TGCGCCAGCAGCTTGGCAGTAGCGGGAGTTACCGGGGAGCTGTTTTTT
CDR3 protein: CASSLAVAGVTGELFF
D gene: TRBD2
clone size: .
V gene: TRBV5-1
J gene: TRBJ2-2

CDR3 DNA: TGTGCCAGCAGTCCGTACCCGGGACAAGACTACGAGCAGTACTTC
CDR3 protein: CASSPYPGQDYEQYF
D gene: .
clone size: .
V gene: TRBV27
J gene: TRBJ2-7

CDR3 DNA: TGTGCGGCAGGGAGGGCTAATCAGCCCCAGCATTTT
CDR3 protein: CAAGRANQPQHF
D gene: .
clone size: .
V gene: TRBV28
J gene: TRBJ1-5

CDR3 DNA: TGTGCCAGCAGCTTTTTGTCTAGCACAGATACGCAGTATTTT
CDR3 protein: CASSFLSSTDTQYF
D gene: .
clone size: .
V gene: TRBV11-2
J gene: TRBJ2-3

CDR3 DNA: TGTGCCAGTAGTATATATACGGGAAACACCGGGGAGCTGTTTTTT
CDR3 protein: CASSIYTGNTGELFF
D gene: .
clone size: .
V gene: TRBV19
J gene: TRBJ2-2

CDR3 DNA: TGTGCCACCAGCAGAGGCTACAGCTCTGGGGCCAACGTCCTGACTTTC
CDR3 protein: CATSRGYSSGANVLTF
D gene: .
clone size: .
V gene: TRBV15
J gene: TRBJ2-6

CDR3 DNA: TGTGCCAGTAGGGGACAGGGCAATCAGCCCCAGCATTTT
CDR3 protein: CASRGQGNQPQHF
D gene: TRBD1
clone size: .
V gene: TRBV19
J gene: TRBJ1-5

CDR3 DNA: TGTGCCATGGGGGGACCGGGCACCCTCGGCACAGATACGCAGTATTTT
CDR3 protein: CAMGGPGTLGTDTQYF
D gene: .
clone size: few
V gene: TRBV10-3
J gene: TRBJ2-3

CDR3 DNA: TGTGCCAGCAGCCAAGGGACAGGGTCCTGGGATGAGCAGTTCTTC
CDR3 protein: CASSQGTGSWDEQFF
D gene: TRBD1
clone size: few
V gene: TRBV4-2
J gene: TRBJ2-1

CDR3 DNA: TGTGCCAGCAGCTTAGGAGAGACTGAAGCTTTCTTT
CDR3 protein: CASSLGETEAFF
D gene: .
clone size: .
V gene: TRBV7-6
J gene: TRBJ1-1

CDR3 DNA: TGTGCCAGCAGTGAACAGGGGCGGTACGAGCAGTACTTC
CDR3 protein: CASSEQGRYEQYF
D gene: .
clone size: .
V gene: TRBV2
J gene: TRBJ2-7

CDR3 DNA: TGTGCCAGCTCACCCCTGGGACTAGCGGGAAGCACAGATACGCAGTATTTT
CDR3 protein: CASSPLGLAGSTDTQYF
D gene: TRBD2
clone size: .
V gene: TRBV18
J gene: TRBJ2-3

CDR3 DNA: TGTGCCAGCAGCCCGGGACTAGCGGGCCTCTACGAGCAGTACTTC
CDR3 protein: CASSPGLAGLYEQYF
D gene: TRBD2
clone size: .
V gene: TRBV3-1/TRBV3-2
J gene: TRBJ2-7

CDR3 DNA: TGTGCCAGCAGCGTAAAGACAGGGGTAATGAACACTGAAGCTTTCTTT
CDR3 protein: CASSVKTGVMNTEAFF
D gene: TRBD1
clone size: .
V gene: TRBV9
J gene: TRBJ1-1

CDR3 DNA: TGTGCCAGCAGCGTAGAGAGCCGTTACAATGAGCAGTTCTTC
CDR3 protein: CASSVESRYNEQFF
D gene: .
clone size: .
V gene: TRBV9
J gene: TRBJ2-1

CDR3 DNA: TGTGCCAGTAGTACGGTTTATAATTCACCCCTCCACTTT
CDR3 protein: CASSTVYNSPLHF
D gene: .
clone size: few
V gene: TRBV19
J gene: TRBJ1-6

CDR3 DNA: TGTGCCAGCAGCCCGGGAGCCAGGGCCTACGAGCAGTACTTC
CDR3 protein: CASSPGARAYEQYF
D gene: .
clone size: .
V gene: TRBV11-2
J gene: TRBJ2-7

CDR3 DNA: TGTGCCAGCAGCGTAGAGGACAGGGCGGCAGATACGCAGTATTTT
CDR3 protein: CASSVEDRAADTQYF
D gene: TRBD1
clone size: .
V gene: TRBV9
J gene: TRBJ2-3

CDR3 DNA: TGTGCCAGCAGAGTCCCGGGACAGGGGAGTTTAGCTTTCTTT
CDR3 protein: CASRVPGQGSLAFF
D gene: TRBD1
clone size: once
V gene: TRBV27
J gene: TRBJ1-1

CDR3 DNA: TGTGCCAGCAGCTCTACAGGGTCTGGCTACACCTTC
CDR3 protein: CASSSTGSGYTF
D gene: .
clone size: .
V gene: TRBV11-1
J gene: TRBJ1-2

CDR3 DNA: TGCGCCAGCAGCTTACAGGGTTCTTTCGCAACTAATGAAAAACTGTTTTTT
CDR3 protein: CASSLQGSFATNEKLFF
D gene: .
clone size: few
V gene: TRBV5-1
J gene: TRBJ1-4

CDR3 DNA: TGTGCCAGTAGCGATTACAGGGGGAACACCGGGGAGCTGTTTTTT
CDR3 protein: CASSDYRGNTGELFF
D gene: TRBD1
clone size: .
V gene: TRBV19
J gene: TRBJ2-2

CDR3 DNA: TGTGCCAGCAGCTTGGGTACATACAGGGAATTGACCTACGAGCAGTACTTC
CDR3 protein: CASSLGTYRELTYEQYF
D gene: .
clone size: .
V gene: TRBV5-6
J gene: TRBJ2-7

CDR3 DNA: TGTGCCAGCAGCCCACGACAGGGGGTGAATGAAAAACTGTTTTTT
CDR3 protein: CASSPRQGVNEKLFF
D gene: TRBD1
clone size: .
V gene: TRBV9
J gene: TRBJ1-4

CDR3 DNA: TGTGCCAGCAGTTATCCTTCTAGCGGGACGGGCAATGAGCAGTTCTTC
CDR3 protein: CASSYPSSGTGNEQFF
D gene: TRBD2
clone size: .
V gene: TRBV6-6
J gene: TRBJ2-1

CDR3 DNA: TGTGCCAGCAGGTCATTAGGGGGCGCAACTAATGAAAAACTGTTTTTT
CDR3 protein: CASRSLGGATNEKLFF
D gene: TRBD1
clone size: .
V gene: TRBV27
J gene: TRBJ1-4

CDR3 DNA: TGTGCCAGTAGTAGATTAGGAGAGACAGACTATGGCTACACCTTC
CDR3 protein: CASSRLGETDYGYTF
D gene: .
clone size: .
V gene: TRBV19
J gene: TRBJ1-2

CDR3 DNA: TGTGCCAGCAGCAGTTCATATGGCTACACCTTC
CDR3 protein: CASSSSYGYTF
D gene: .
clone size: .
V gene: TRBV28
J gene: TRBJ1-2

CDR3 DNA: TGTGCCAGCAGTTCCAGGGGCCCCGCCCAAGAGACCCAGTACTTC
CDR3 protein: CASSSRGPAQETQYF
D gene: .
clone size: .
V gene: TRBV28
J gene: TRBJ2-5